The clone carrying this T cell receptor (beta chain) was detected only a few times. Its antigen is as yet unknown. This may be a read error, as it is one base from a much larger clone. This sample is drawn from a study of molecular identifiers for immune sequencing clone quantification. TCRdb analysed the PCR reads with MiXCR anew, one entry per CDR3 protein. This table has approximately 500,000 distinct CDR3 sequences, around 23% appearing once. Points from the study as a whole: Effector cells kept over 97% of their molecules in clones above 20 RNA copies, while naive cells kept under 1% there.

Trimming left V 2 bases short and J 8 bases short, with 8 bases between. The germline gives CDR1 SGHVS, CDR2 FNYEAQ. The CDR3 loop spans 12 amino acids. The sorting of naive CD8 T cells used the CD8+CD4-CCR7+CD45RA+ phenotype. Input material: naive CD8+ T cells from blood, with Jurkat cell RNA spiked in. The sample's subset: FACS-sorted CD8+CD4-CCR7+CD45RA+ naive T cells. The rearrangement uses TRBV7-6 and TRBJ2-3, with D uncertain. This TCR derives from a human donor in good health. Some libraries in this study had Jurkat cell RNA spiked in. CDR3 in DNA: TGTGCCAGCAGCTTATTTGCAGGTACGCAGTATTTT. Its translation is CASSLFAGTQYF.